This T cell receptor beta chain comes out of a study of blood T cells in healthy people across ages. For the second PCR, which ran for 7 to 11 cycles, a sample-barcoded 5' primer and a J-beta primer mix were used. TCRdb re-called the 5' RACE reads through MiXCR, storing one row per CDR3 protein. The data hold about 1 million distinct CDR3 sequences, with around 45% observed a single time. J lost 5 bases, V lost 8 bases, and 8 bases had no gene match. There are 15 residues in the CDR3. This clonotype was seen a few times. The TCR comes from a woman in her sixties in good health. The J gene is TRBJ2-2, the V gene TRBV12-3 or TRBV12-4; 10 bases are a match to TRBD2. The sample consisted of blood. CDR3 bases: TGTGCCAGCTGCTCGGGACTAGCGTGGACCGGGGAGCTGTTTTTT. It yields the protein CASCSGLAWTGELFF.